The 3 T cell receptor beta chains listed next were all sequenced from one sample in a study of beta chain features in type 1 diabetes. Expressed TCRB transcripts were sequenced because the isolated RNA had all been reverse transcribed beforehand. Sequencing was performed with immunoSEQ multiplex PCR; in TCRdb, only in-frame clones are kept and a portion is missing. Of over 150,000 clones listed, about 7.3% are singletons. Sequenced input: central memory CD4+ T cells from blood. These receptors were obtained from a man between 18 and 35 years old in good health.

The sample holds a few counts of this clone. The rearrangement joins TRBV5-1 to TRBJ2-3; D is ambiguous. The CDR3 totals 14 residues. V lost 0 bases, J lost 3 bases, and 8 bases lay in between. Germline V gives CDR1 SGHRS, CDR2 YFSETQ. CDR3 loop: CASSLAAGTDTQYF. In DNA, the CDR3 is TGCGCCAGCAGCTTGGCCGCCGGGACAGATACGCAGTATTTT.

This clone has only a few counts. The CDR3 here is CASRNLLDSYGYTF. CDR3 coding DNA: TGTGCCAGCAGAAACCTCCTGGACAGCTATGGCTACACCTTC. The chain links TRBV27 to TRBJ1-2, with D tentatively TRBD1 (6 bases). Germline V lookup: CDR1 MNHEY, CDR2 SMNVEV (reference sequence). The CDR3 runs to 14 residues. V was trimmed by 6 bases and J by 4 bases, leaving 15 bases between them.

The rearrangement uses TRBV11-2 and TRBJ2-3; the D gene is possibly TRBD1 (5 bases). Per the germline V gene, CDR1 is SGHAT and CDR2 is FQNNGV. The CDR3 covers 14 residues. Between the trimmed V and J ends, which lost 0 bases and 4 bases, there was a span of 8 bases. The CDR3 sequence: CASSLDRAADTQYF. The CDR3 DNA reads TGTGCCAGCAGCTTAGACAGGGCGGCAGATACGCAGTATTTT.